One and the same sample provided the 19 T cell receptor beta chains below, sequenced in a study of T-cell memory formation after mild COVID-19. One entry per CDR3 protein, called by TCRdb with MiXCR from the 5' RACE reads. The sample holds 160,000 or so distinct CDR3 sequences, around a third seen once. Sequences were obtained from PBMCs or a T cell subset sorted from them (not recorded which). These receptor sequences come from an adult woman who had mild COVID-19 (a few samples of this study predate the infection). Cell type and time point are not known.

The rearrangement uses TRBV20-1 and TRBJ2-3, with TRBD2 identical over 7 bases. This CDR3 is 16 amino acids long. V was pared by 5 bases and J by 8 bases, with 19 bases of the junction left unmatched. Germline CDR1 DFQATT, CDR2 SNEGSKA (reference sequence). The CDR3 nucleotides are TGCAGTGCTGACAATCCCGAACTAGCGATTTTGGGTACGCAGTATTTT. Translation: CSADNPELAILGTQYF.

V gene TRBV6-5 combines with J gene TRBJ1-3; 7 nucleotides match TRBD1. The length of the CDR3 is 18 residues. Germline trimming cut 2 bases from V and 0 bases from J; bases unmatched to any gene: 10. The V gene's germline CDR1 is MNHEY and CDR2 SVGAGI. The CDR3: CASSYEDPGGTSGNTIYF. In nucleotides, the CDR3 is TGTGCCAGCAGTTACGAGGACCCAGGGGGGACCTCTGGAAACACCATATATTTT.

The rearrangement uses TRBV9 and TRBJ2-2, with D unclear. CDR3 size: 13 residues. Between the trimmed V and J ends, which lost 3 bases and 1 base, there was a span of 4 bases. Germline loops: CDR1 SGDLS, CDR2 YYNGEE. CDR3 sequence (DNA): TGTGCCAGCAGCGACCAGAACACCGGGGAGCTGTTTTTT. Translation: CASSDQNTGELFF.

This clonotype was seen more than once but under ten times. The chain recombines TRBV7-2 with TRBJ1-1; perhaps TRBD1 as D (5 bases). The CDR3 runs to 15 residues. Trimming removed 1 base from V and 2 bases from J, with 11 bases in between. CDR1 and CDR2 (germline): SGHTA, FQGNSA. The CDR3 is CASSLGGGTNTEAFF. CDR3 bases: TGTGCCAGCAGCTTAGGTGGGGGAACAAACACTGAAGCTTTCTTT.

The rearrangement links TRBV19 to TRBJ2-2; D is perhaps TRBD1 (7 bases). The V end lost 3 bases, the J end lost 6 bases, and 11 bases lay between the germline ends. The germline V gene has CDR1 LNHDA and CDR2 SQIVND (reference sequence). This CDR3 comprises 14 residues. CDR3 nucleotides: TGTGCCAGTAGTATCCAGGGGGGAGCCGGGGAGCTGTTTTTT. Translating gives CASSIQGGAGELFF.

This clonotype has more than one count but fewer than ten. The chain employs TRBV24-1 and TRBJ2-1, with 7 bases fitting TRBD2. The CDR3 sequence is 14 residues long. Germline V gene lookup returns CDR1 KGHDR and CDR2 SFDVKD. The J segment lost 8 bases and the V segment lost 4 bases, leaving 7 bases of the junction unmatched. As DNA, the CDR3 is TGTGCCACCAGTGAGGCGGGAGCACGCGATGAGCAGTTCTTC. Translation: CATSEAGARDEQFF.

The CDR3 DNA reads as TGTGCCAGCAGCTCCCTGGGAGACTACGAGCAGTACTTC. This sequence encodes CASSSLGDYEQYF. The chain has TRBV7-9 and TRBJ2-7, with D perhaps matching TRBD2 (5 bases). Trimming took off 4 bases at V and 3 bases at J, with 10 bases between the two ends. The CDR3 totals 13 residues. Germline loops: CDR1 SEHNR, CDR2 FQNEAQ (reference sequence).

V and J are TRBV6-6 and TRBJ2-1; TRBD1 agrees at 9 bases. V shed 6 bases, J shed 5 bases, and the junction held 11 bases outside the gene matches. The CDR3 has 16 residues. Germline loops: CDR1 MNHNY, CDR2 SVGAGI (reference sequence). CDR3 nucleotide sequence: TGTGCCAGCAGACTCCGACAGGGGGGACGGGACAATGAGCAGTTCTTC. Translating gives CASRLRQGGRDNEQFF.

A few counts support this clonotype. The V gene is TRBV9, the J gene TRBJ2-2; 12 bases align to TRBD2. V shed 0 bases, J shed 5 bases, and the junction held 2 bases outside the gene matches. CDR1 and CDR2 (germline): SGDLS, YYNGEE. CDR3 size: 16 residues. For the CDR3, the DNA is TGTGCCAGCAGCGTAGGGACTAGCGGGATAACCGGGGAGCTGTTTTTT. Translated, it gives CASSVGTSGITGELFF.

The chain combines TRBV7-9 with TRBJ1-2, with 10 bases fitting TRBD1. J was trimmed by 5 bases and V by 5 bases; bases with no gene match: 8. From germline, CDR1 is SEHNR and CDR2 FQNEAQ (reference sequence). The CDR3 is 15 residues long. CDR3 DNA sequence: TGTGCCAGCAGCGCTCGACAGGGGGCGGTTTATGGCTACACCTTC. This translates into CASSARQGAVYGYTF.

The chain couples TRBV24-1 to TRBJ2-3; 7 positions match TRBD1. The V segment lost 3 bases and the J segment 5 bases; nucleotides outside the gene matches: 16. Germline V gives CDR1 KGHDR, CDR2 SFDVKD. The CDR3 contains 18 residues. The CDR3 here is CATSDENDRETPGDTQYF. The CDR3 region has the DNA TGTGCCACCAGTGATGAAAACGACAGGGAAACCCCTGGAGATACGCAGTATTTT.

The chain joins TRBV4-3 to TRBJ2-1, with a possible D match to TRBD1 (8 bases). Germline CDR1 LGHNA, CDR2 YSLEER. V was trimmed by 1 base and J by 15 bases, leaving 22 bases between them. CDR3 length equals 15 residues. The CDR3 region has the DNA TGCGCCAGCAGCCAAGGCAATTTGGAGCGGGACAGGAGGTTCTTC. Amino acids: CASSQGNLERDRRFF.

This chain connects TRBV7-2 to TRBJ1-1, with D possibly matching TRBD1 (5 bases). The CDR3 consists of 15 residues. The V end was cut by 5 bases, the J end by 4 bases, with 17 bases between. Germline V gene sequence: CDR1 SGHTA, CDR2 FQGNSA. In nucleotides, the CDR3 is TGTGCCAGCAGCCTTCCCGAGCAGGGTATCACTGAAGCTTTCTTT. Its protein is CASSLPEQGITEAFF. Complete variable domain (other parts from reference TRBV7-2 and TRBJ1-1): GAGVSQSPSNKVTEKGKDVELRCDPISGHTALYWYRQSLGQGLEFLIYFQGNSAPDKSGLPSDRFSAERTGGSVSTLTIQRTQQEDSAVYLCASSLPEQGITEAFFGQGTRLTVV.

The rearrangement joins TRBV24-1 to TRBJ2-3; 7 bases align to TRBD1. The ends lost 4 bases at V and 3 bases at J; junction bases unmatched: 9. The germline V gene has CDR1 KGHDR and CDR2 SFDVKD. CDR3 length equals 16 residues. CDR3 nucleotides: TGTGCCACCAGTGACCCCGGGACAGACGGGACAGATACGCAGTATTTT. Protein product: CATSDPGTDGTDTQYF.

The chain recombines TRBV6-6 with TRBJ1-6; D is possibly TRBD1 (6 bases). The germline CDR1 and CDR2 sequences are MNHNY and SVGAGI (reference sequence). Trimming left V 5 bases short and J 5 bases short, with 13 bases between. The CDR3 has 15 residues. This chain's CDR3 is CASSQGSGDNSPLHF. Written as DNA, the CDR3 is TGTGCCAGCAGTCAGGGGTCAGGCGATAATTCACCCCTCCACTTT.

This clonotype showed up just a few times. The V call is TRBV12-3 or TRBV12-4, the J call TRBJ2-1; the D gene is possibly TRBD1 (6 bases). This CDR3 contains 14 residues. The ends were cut back, 2 bases at V and 6 bases at J, with 11 bases in the middle. The CDR3 is CASSLMGAVNEQFF. In DNA, the CDR3 is TGTGCCAGCAGTTTAATGGGGGCGGTCAATGAGCAGTTCTTC.

This clonotype has a handful of counts. The chain couples TRBV6-5 to TRBJ2-7; D not certain. The CDR3 totals 11 residues. Trimming removed 0 bases at V and 6 bases at J, with 3 bases between. CDR1 and CDR2 from the germline V gene are MNHEY and SVGAGI. The CDR3 region is CASSYSTEQYF. The CDR3 coding sequence is TGTGCCAGCAGTTACTCGACCGAGCAGTACTTC.

The sample holds a few counts of this clonotype. The V and J genes are TRBV7-3 and TRBJ2-3; D remains ambiguous. V was clipped by 5 bases and J by 3 bases, with 12 bases between them. Per germline, CDR1 SGHTA and CDR2 FQGTGA. The CDR3 length is 14 residues. CDR3 residues: CASSQEPRTDTQYF. CDR3 DNA: TGTGCCAGCAGCCAAGAACCGCGTACAGATACGCAGTATTTT.

This clonotype was detected only a few times. This chain uses TRBV18 with TRBJ2-2; D perhaps matches TRBD2 (5 bases). The CDR3 runs 17 residues. The ends were cut back, 0 bases at V and 4 bases at J, with 15 bases in the middle. Germline-derived CDR1 and CDR2 are KGHSH and LQKENI. CDR3 region: CASSPPGQRRTTGELFF. CDR3 DNA sequence: TGTGCCAGCTCACCACCCGGCCAGCGGAGAACCACCGGGGAGCTGTTTTTT.